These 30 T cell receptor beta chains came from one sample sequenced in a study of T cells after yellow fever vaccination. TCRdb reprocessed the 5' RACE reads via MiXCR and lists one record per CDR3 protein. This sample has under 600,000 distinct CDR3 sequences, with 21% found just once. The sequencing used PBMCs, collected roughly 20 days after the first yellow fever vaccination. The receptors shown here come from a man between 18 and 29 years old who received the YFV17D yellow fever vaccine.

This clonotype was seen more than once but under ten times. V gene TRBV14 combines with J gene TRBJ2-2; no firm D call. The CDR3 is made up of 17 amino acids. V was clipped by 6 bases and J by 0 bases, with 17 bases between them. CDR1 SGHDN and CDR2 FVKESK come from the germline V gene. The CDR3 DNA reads TGTGCCAGCAGTCGACTCTCGGGCAGCGCGAACACCGGGGAGCTGTTTTTT. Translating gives CASSRLSGSANTGELFF.

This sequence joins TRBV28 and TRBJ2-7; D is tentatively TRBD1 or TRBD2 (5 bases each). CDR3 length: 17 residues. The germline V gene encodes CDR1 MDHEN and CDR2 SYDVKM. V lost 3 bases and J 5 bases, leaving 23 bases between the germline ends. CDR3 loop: CASSFRLGDPLWHEQYV. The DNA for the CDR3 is TGTGCCAGCAGTTTCCGGTTGGGGGATCCACTCTGGCACGAGCAGTACGTC.

The CDR3 DNA reads as TGTGCCAGCAGTTTAGCGCTGACTAGCGGGCCTCACTCAGATACGCAGTATTTT. Translating gives CASSLALTSGPHSDTQYF. V gene TRBV12-3 or TRBV12-4 combines with J gene TRBJ2-3; TRBD2 matches 10 bases. V lost 0 bases to trimming and J lost 4 bases; unmatched junction nucleotides: 10. CDR3 length: 18 residues.

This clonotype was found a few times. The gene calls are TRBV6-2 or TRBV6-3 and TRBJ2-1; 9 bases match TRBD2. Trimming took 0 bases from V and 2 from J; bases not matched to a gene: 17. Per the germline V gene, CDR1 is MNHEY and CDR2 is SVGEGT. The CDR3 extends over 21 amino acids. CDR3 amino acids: CASSYSRFIRSGGSTYNEQFF. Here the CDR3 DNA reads TGTGCCAGCAGTTACTCTCGCTTCATAAGGAGCGGGGGGAGTACCTACAATGAGCAGTTCTTC.

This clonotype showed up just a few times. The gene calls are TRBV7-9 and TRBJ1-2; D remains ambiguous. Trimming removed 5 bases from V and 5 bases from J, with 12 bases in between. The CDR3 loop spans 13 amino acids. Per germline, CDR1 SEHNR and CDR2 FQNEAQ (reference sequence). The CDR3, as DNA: TGTGCCAGCAGCCGCGAACAGATGTATGGCTACACCTTC. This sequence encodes CASSREQMYGYTF.

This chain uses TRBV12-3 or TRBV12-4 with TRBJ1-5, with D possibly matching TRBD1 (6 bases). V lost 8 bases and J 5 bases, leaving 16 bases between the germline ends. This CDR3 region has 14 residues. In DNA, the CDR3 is TGTGCCAGCCCCGACAGGTTTAAACATCAGCCCCAGCATTTT. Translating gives CASPDRFKHQPQHF.

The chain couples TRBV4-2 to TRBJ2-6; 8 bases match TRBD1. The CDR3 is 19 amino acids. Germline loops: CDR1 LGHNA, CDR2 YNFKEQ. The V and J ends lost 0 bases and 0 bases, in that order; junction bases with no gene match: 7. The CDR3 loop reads CASSQDLGQGHSGANVLTF. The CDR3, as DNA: TGTGCCAGCAGCCAAGATCTTGGACAGGGACACTCTGGGGCCAACGTCCTGACTTTC.

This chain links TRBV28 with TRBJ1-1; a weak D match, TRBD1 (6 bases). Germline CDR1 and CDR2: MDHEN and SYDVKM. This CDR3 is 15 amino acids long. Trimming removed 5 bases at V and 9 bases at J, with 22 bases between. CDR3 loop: CASSEPTPGAGKAFF. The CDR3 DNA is TGTGCCAGCAGTGAACCAACCCCAGGGGCAGGCAAAGCTTTCTTT.

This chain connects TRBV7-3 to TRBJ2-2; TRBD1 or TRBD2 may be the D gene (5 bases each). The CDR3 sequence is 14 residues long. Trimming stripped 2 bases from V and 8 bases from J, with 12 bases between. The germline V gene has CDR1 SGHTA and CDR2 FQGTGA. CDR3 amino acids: CASSLSRGSGELFF. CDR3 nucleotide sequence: TGTGCCAGCAGCTTATCACGGGGCAGTGGGGAGCTGTTTTTT.

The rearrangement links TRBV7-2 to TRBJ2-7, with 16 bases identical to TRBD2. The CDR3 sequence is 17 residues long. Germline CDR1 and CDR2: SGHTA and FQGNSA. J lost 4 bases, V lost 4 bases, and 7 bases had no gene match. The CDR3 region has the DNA TGTGCCAGCAGCTCGGAGCCGGGACTAGCGGGGGGGTACGAGCAGTACTTC. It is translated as CASSSEPGLAGGYEQYF.

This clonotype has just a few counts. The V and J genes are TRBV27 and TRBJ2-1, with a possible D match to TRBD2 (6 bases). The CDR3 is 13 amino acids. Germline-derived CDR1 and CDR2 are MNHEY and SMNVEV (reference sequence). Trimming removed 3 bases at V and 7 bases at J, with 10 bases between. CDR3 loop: CASSFGGENEQFF. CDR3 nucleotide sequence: TGTGCCAGCAGTTTCGGCGGGGAGAATGAGCAGTTCTTC.

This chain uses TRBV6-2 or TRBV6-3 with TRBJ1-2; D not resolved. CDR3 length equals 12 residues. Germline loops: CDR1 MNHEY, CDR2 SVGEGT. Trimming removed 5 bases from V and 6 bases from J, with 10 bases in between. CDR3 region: CASSRGSHGYTF. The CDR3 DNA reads TGTGCCAGCAGTCGCGGTTCGCATGGCTACACCTTC.

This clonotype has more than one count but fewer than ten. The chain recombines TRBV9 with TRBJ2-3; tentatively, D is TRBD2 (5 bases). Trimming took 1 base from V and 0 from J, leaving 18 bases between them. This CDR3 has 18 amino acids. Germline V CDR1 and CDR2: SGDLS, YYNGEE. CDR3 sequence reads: CASSVKLDPLTSTDTQYF. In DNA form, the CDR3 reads TGTGCCAGCAGCGTAAAACTAGATCCCCTTACCAGCACAGATACGCAGTATTTT.

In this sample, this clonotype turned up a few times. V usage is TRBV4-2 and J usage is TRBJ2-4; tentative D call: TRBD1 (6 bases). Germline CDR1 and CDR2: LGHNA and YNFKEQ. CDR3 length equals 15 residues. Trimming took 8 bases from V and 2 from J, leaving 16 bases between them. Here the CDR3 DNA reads TGTGCCAGCTCGACCACAGGGATGACCAAAAACATTCAGTACTTC. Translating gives CASSTTGMTKNIQYF.

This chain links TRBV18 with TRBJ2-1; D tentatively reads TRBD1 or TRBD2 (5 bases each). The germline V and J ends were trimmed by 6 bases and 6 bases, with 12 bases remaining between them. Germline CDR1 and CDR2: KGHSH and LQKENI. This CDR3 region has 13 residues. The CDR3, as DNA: TGTGCCAGCTCTCCCGGGACCCCCAATGAGCAGTTCTTC. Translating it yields CASSPGTPNEQFF.

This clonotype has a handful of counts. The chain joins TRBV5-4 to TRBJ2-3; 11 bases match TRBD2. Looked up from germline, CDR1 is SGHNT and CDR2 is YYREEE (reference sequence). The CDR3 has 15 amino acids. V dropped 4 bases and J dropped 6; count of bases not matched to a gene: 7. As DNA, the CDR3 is TGTGCCAGCAGCGGTAGCGGGGGGGCCGGGGATACGCAGTATTTT. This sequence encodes CASSGSGGAGDTQYF.

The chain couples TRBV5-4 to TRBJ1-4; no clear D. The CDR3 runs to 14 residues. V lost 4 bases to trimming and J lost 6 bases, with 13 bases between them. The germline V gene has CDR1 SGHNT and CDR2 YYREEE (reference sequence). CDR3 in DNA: TGTGCCAGCAGCCCGGACCCGACGGATGAAAAACTGTTTTTT. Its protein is CASSPDPTDEKLFF.

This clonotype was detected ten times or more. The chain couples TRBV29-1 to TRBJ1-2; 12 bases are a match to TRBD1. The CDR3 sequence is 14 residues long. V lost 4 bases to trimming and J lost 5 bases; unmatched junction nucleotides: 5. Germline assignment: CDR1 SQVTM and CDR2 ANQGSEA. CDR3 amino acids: CSVAGDRGLYGYTF. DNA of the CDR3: TGCAGCGTTGCCGGGGACAGGGGGCTGTATGGCTACACCTTC.

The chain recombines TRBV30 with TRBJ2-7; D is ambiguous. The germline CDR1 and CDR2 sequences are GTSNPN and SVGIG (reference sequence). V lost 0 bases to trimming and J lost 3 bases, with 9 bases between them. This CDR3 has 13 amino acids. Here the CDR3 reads CAWSVSPGYEQYF. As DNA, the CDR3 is TGTGCCTGGAGTGTATCCCCGGGCTACGAGCAGTACTTC.

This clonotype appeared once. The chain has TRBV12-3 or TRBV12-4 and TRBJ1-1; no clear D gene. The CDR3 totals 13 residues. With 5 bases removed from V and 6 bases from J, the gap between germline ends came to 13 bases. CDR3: CASSPPTWSEAFF. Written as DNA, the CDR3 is TGTGCCAGCAGTCCGCCGACTTGGTCTGAAGCTTTCTTT.

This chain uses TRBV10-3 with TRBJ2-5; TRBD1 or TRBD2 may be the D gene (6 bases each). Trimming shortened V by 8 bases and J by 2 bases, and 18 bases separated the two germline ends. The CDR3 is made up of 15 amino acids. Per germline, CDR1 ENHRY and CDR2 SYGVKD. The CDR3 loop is CAIGGRTDGQETQYF. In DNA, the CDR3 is TGTGCCATCGGGGGGCGTACTGACGGTCAAGAGACCCAGTACTTC.

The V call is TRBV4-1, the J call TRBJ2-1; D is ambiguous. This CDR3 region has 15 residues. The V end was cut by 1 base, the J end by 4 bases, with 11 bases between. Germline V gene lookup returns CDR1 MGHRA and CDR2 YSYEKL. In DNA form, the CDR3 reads TGCGCCAGCAGCCAAGGTCCAGGAGTTTACAATGAGCAGTTCTTC. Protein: CASSQGPGVYNEQFF.

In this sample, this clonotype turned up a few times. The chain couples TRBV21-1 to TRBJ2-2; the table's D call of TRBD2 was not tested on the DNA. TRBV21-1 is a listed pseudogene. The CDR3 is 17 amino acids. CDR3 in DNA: TGTGCCAGCAGCAAGGGAGACCGCTCTCGTGACACCGGGGAGCTGTTTTTT. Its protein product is CASSKGDRSRDTGELFF.

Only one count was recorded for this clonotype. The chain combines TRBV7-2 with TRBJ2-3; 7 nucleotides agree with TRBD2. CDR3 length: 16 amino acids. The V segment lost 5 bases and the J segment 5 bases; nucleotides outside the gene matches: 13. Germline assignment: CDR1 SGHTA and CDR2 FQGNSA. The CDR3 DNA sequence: TGTGCCAGCAGCAATAGACGGGGGGATGTTGGAGATACGCAGTATTTT. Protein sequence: CASSNRRGDVGDTQYF.

CDR3 in DNA: TGCGCCAGCAGCCCCCTGTGGGGTTGGCCTGAAGCTTTCTTT. Protein sequence: CASSPLWGWPEAFF. The V call is TRBV4-3, the J call TRBJ1-1, with D unclear. The CDR3 is 14 residues long. The germline CDR1 and CDR2 sequences are LGHNA and YSLEER. V was trimmed by 4 bases and J by 6 bases, leaving 15 bases between them.

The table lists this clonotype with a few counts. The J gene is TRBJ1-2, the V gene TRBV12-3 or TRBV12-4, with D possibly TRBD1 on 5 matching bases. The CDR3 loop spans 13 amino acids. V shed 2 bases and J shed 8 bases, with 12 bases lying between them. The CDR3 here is CASSLSGVEGYTF. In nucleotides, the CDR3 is TGTGCCAGCAGTTTATCGGGGGTTGAAGGCTACACCTTC.

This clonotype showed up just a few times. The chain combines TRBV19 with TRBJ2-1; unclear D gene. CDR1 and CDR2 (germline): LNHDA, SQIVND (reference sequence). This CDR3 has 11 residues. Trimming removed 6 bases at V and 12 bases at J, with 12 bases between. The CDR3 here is CASSLGLAQFF. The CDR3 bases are TGTGCCAGTAGCTTAGGCCTGGCGCAGTTCTTC. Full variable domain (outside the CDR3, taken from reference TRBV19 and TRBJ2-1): DGGITQSPKYLFRKEGQNVTLSCEQNLNHDAMYWYRQDPGQGLRLIYYSQIVNDFQKGDIAEGYSVSREKKESFPLTVTSAQKNPTAFYLCASSLGLAQFFGPGTRLTVL.

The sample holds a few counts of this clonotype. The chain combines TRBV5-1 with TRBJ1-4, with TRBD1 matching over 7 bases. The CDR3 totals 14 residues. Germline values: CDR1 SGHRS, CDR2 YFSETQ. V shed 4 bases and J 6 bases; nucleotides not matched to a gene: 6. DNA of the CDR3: TGCGCCAGCAGCGTACAGGGGAGGGATGAAAAACTGTTTTTT. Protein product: CASSVQGRDEKLFF.

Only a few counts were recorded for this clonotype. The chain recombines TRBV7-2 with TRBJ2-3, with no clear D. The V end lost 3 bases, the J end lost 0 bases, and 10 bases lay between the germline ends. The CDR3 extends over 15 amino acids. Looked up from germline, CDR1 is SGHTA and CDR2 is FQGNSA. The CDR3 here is CASSFGQPSTDTQYF. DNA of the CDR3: TGTGCCAGCAGCTTTGGGCAGCCTAGCACAGATACGCAGTATTTT.

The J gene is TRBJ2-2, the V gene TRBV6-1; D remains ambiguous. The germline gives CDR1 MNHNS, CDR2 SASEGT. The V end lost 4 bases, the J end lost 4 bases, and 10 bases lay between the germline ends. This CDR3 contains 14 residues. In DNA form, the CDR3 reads TGTGCCAGCAGTGCCCCCCGGTTCACCGGGGAGCTGTTTTTT. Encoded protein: CASSAPRFTGELFF.